The next 29 T cell receptor beta chains were all read from a single sample in a study of T cells in women clearing cervical HPV infection. Here immunoSEQ multiplex PCR was the method, and the copy in TCRdb shows in-frame clones only, minus some. The sample table includes 30,000 to 40,000 clones. Sequencing input: blood buffy coat. These receptors came from a woman aged 18-69 years with a cervical HPV16 infection that either progressed to CIN3+ or cleared (not recorded which).

For this clone: The missing CDR3 end, 3 residues past where the read stops, is filled in from the germline J gene. This chain connects TRBV6-4 to TRBJ2-3; D perhaps matches TRBD1 (6 bases). The V end was cut by 8 bases, the J end by 4 bases, with 16 bases between. Per the germline V gene, CDR1 is MRHNA and CDR2 is SNTAGT. The CDR3 consists of 14 residues. CDR3 DNA, as far as it was read: TGTGCCAGCTCCTCAGGACAGTATCCAGATACG. Translating gives CASSSGQYPDT. The entire CDR3 protein is CASSSGQYPDTQYF.

Concerning this clone: From the germline J gene comes the end of the CDR3, since the read stops 3 residues before it. The chain employs TRBV7-3 and TRBJ2-5; D remains unclear. Germline V gene data show CDR1 as SGHTA and CDR2 as FQGTGA. V lost 4 bases and J lost 5, with 8 bases in between. CDR3 length equals 12 residues. This chain's CDR3 is CASSSNGETQYF. The sequenced part of the CDR3 DNA is TGTGCCAGCAGCTCAAACGGGGAGACC.

In regard to this clone: Sequencing ends 3 residues short of the CDR3 end; the germline J gene provides the rest. The chain recombines TRBV29-1 with TRBJ2-7; 9 bases line up with TRBD1. CDR1 SQVTM and CDR2 ANQGSEA come from the germline V gene. The CDR3 sequence is 15 residues long. V lost 0 bases, J lost 1 base, and 4 bases stayed unmatched. The CDR3 reads CSVEEGDRASYEQYF. CDR3 DNA (partial): TGCAGCGTTGAAGAGGGGGACAGGGCTTCCTACGAG.

A remark on this clone: The CDR3 end falls 3 residues outside the read, so it is completed with the germline J gene. V and J are TRBV2 and TRBJ2-5, with 10 bases that match TRBD2. The germline gives CDR1 SNHLY, CDR2 FYNNEI. The J segment lost 1 base and the V segment lost 7 bases, leaving 0 bases of the junction unmatched. The CDR3 is made up of 13 amino acids. The CDR3 spells CASTSGGQETQYF. The DNA read from the CDR3 is TGTGCCAGCACTAGCGGGGGCCAAGAGACC.

About this clone itself: Coverage ceases 3 residues before the CDR3 finishes, and the germline J gene fills in the end. The gene calls are TRBV5-6 and TRBJ2-1; 10 bases fit TRBD2. This CDR3 region has 14 residues. V trimming: 2 bases; J trimming: 7 bases; junction bases outside the gene matches: 3. The germline CDR1 and CDR2 sequences are SGHDT and YYEEEE. The CDR3 loop reads CASSFGAGGNEQFF. Incomplete CDR3 DNA: TGTGCCAGCAGCTTCGGAGCGGGAGGGAATGAG.

Remarks on this clone: The CDR3 extends 3 residues past the end of the read, so its final part is completed from the germline J gene. V and J are TRBV7-6 and TRBJ2-4; 7 bases are a match to TRBD1. CDR1 is SGHVS, CDR2 FNYEAQ, per germline. This CDR3 has 16 residues. CDR3 amino acids: CASSLESVWTGYGQYF. Incomplete CDR3 DNA: TGTGCCAGCAGCTTAGAGTCCGTATGGACAGGCTATGGT.

As concerns this clone: The read ends 3 residues shy of where the CDR3 ends; the end is completed using the germline J gene. The rearrangement joins TRBV18 to TRBJ2-3, with D possibly TRBD2 on 6 matching bases. The germline V gene encodes CDR1 KGHSH and CDR2 LQKENI. The CDR3 totals 13 residues. This CDR3 is CASSPGLQETQYF. The DNA read from the CDR3 is TGTGCCAGCTCACCGGGACTCCAAGAGACG.

Regarding this clone: The missing CDR3 end, 3 residues past where the read stops, is filled in from the germline J gene. The V gene is TRBV6-2 or TRBV6-3, the J gene TRBJ1-2; 8 bases fit TRBD1. In germline, CDR1 is MNHEY, CDR2 SVGEGT. The CDR3 is made up of 14 amino acids. The CDR3 sequence is CASSLISGQEGYTF. CDR3 bases read: TGTGCCAGCAGCCTCATATCGGGACAGGAAGGC.

A note on this clone: The read comes to an end 3 residues before the CDR3 does, leaving the germline J gene to fill in the end. This chain uses TRBV20-1 with TRBJ2-5; TRBD2 agrees at 8 bases. Germline CDR1 and CDR2: DFQATT and SNEGSKA (reference sequence). Trimming took 4 bases from V and 2 from J; bases not matched to a gene: 6. There are 14 residues in the CDR3. This chain's CDR3 is CSAIGGGNQETQYF. The part of the CDR3 DNA that was read is TGCAGTGCTATCGGCGGGGGGAATCAAGAGACC.

About this clone: The read terminates 3 residues ahead of where the CDR3 ends, so the germline J gene completes it. The chain carries TRBV18 and TRBJ2-1, with 9 bases matching TRBD2. Germline values: CDR1 KGHSH, CDR2 LQKENI. This CDR3 region has 17 residues. The ends lost 1 base at V and 1 base at J; junction bases unmatched: 5. The sequenced part of the CDR3 DNA is TGTGCCAGCTCACCACTTTCGCGGGAGGGTTCCTACAATGAG. The encoded protein is CASSPLSREGSYNE. The full CDR3 protein is CASSPLSREGSYNEQFF.

With regard to this clone: Coverage ceases 3 residues before the CDR3 finishes, and the germline J gene fills in the end. The chain recombines TRBV2 with TRBJ1-4, with D possibly being TRBD1 (5 bases). The CDR3 spans 11 residues. The germline V gene encodes CDR1 SNHLY and CDR2 FYNNEI. The V and J ends lost 6 bases and 8 bases respectively, with 7 bases between them. The CDR3 reads CASRRTEKLFF. Incomplete CDR3 DNA: TGTGCCAGCAGAAGGACAGAAAAA.

The CDR3 here is CASSLSRHGYTF. Partial CDR3 DNA: TGTGCCAGCAGCTTATCTAGGCATGGC. The chain has TRBV7-2 and TRBJ1-2; D is unclear. The read gets to within 3 residues of the CDR3 end, and the germline J gene fills in the rest. The V gene's germline CDR1 is SGHTA and CDR2 FQGNSA. This CDR3 has 12 amino acids. Deletions cut 2 bases from V and 6 bases from J, with 7 bases between. Supplemented by reference TRBV7-2 and TRBJ1-2, the full variable domain reads GAGVSQSPSNKVTEKGKDVELRCDPISGHTALYWYRQSLGQGLEFLIYFQGNSAPDKSGLPSDRFSAERTGGSVSTLTIQRTQQEDSAVYLCASSLSRHGYTFGSGTRLTVV.

For this clone: The sequenced fragment ends 3 residues before the CDR3 boundary, so the rest is inferred from the germline J gene. This chain joins TRBV2 and TRBJ2-5; TRBD2 matches at 7 bases. With V trimmed by 5 bases and J by 6 bases, 6 bases remained unmatched. Germline V gives CDR1 SNHLY, CDR2 FYNNEI. This CDR3 contains 13 residues. CDR3 bases read: TGTGCCAGCAGTAATAGCGGGCAACAGACC. Amino acid sequence: CASSNSGQQT. In full, the CDR3 reads CASSNSGQQTQYF.

As for this clone: The read is 3 residues too short to cover the CDR3 end, so that end is filled in from the germline J gene. The chain recombines TRBV2 with TRBJ2-1; D is uncertain. V gave up 4 bases and J gave up 4 bases, with 8 bases separating them. The CDR3 is 13 amino acids. CDR1 SNHLY and CDR2 FYNNEI come from the germline V gene. Incomplete CDR3 DNA: TGTGCCAGCAGTGTTGCGGCGTACAATGAG. It translates to CASSVAAYNE. The CDR3 in full is CASSVAAYNEQFF.

As for this clone: The CDR3 end is not reached by the read, which stops 3 residues before it; the germline J gene fills it in. The rearrangement joins TRBV28 to TRBJ2-7; TRBD1 matches at 10 bases. The CDR3 sequence is 14 residues long. The J segment lost 4 bases and the V segment lost 7 bases, leaving 7 bases of the junction unmatched. Germline assignment: CDR1 MDHEN and CDR2 SYDVKM. The CDR3 DNA, read in part, is TGTGCCAGCACCCAGACAGGGGGCTTGTACGAG. The encoded protein is CASTQTGGLYE. The whole CDR3 sequence is CASTQTGGLYEQYF.

Worth noting for this clone: With the read ending 3 residues before the CDR3 end, the germline J gene is used to fill in that end. The chain carries TRBV2 and TRBJ2-3; possible D gene TRBD2, 5 bases. V shed 1 base and J shed 2 bases, with 10 bases lying between them. This CDR3 spans 15 amino acids. Germline loops: CDR1 SNHLY, CDR2 FYNNEI. The CDR3 spells CASSEGDSDTDTQYF. CDR3 DNA (partial): TGTGCCAGCAGTGAAGGTGATAGCGACACAGATACG.

About this clone: Read sequence stops 3 residues before the CDR3 end, and the germline J gene provides the missing end. The V gene is TRBV18, the J gene TRBJ1-2; no reliable D call. Germline V gene data show CDR1 as KGHSH and CDR2 as LQKENI. V dropped 3 bases and J dropped 1 base, with 12 bases sitting between them. This CDR3 comprises 15 residues. The CDR3 loop reads CASSPRLAVNYGYTF. The sequenced CDR3 bases are TGTGCCAGCTCACCTCGATTGGCAGTTAACTATGGC.

Note on this clone: The observed sequence ends 3 residues before the CDR3 terminus, with the missing tail filled in from the germline J gene. J is TRBJ1-2 and V is TRBV19; TRBD1 agrees at 12 bases. V dropped 7 bases and J dropped 4; count of bases not matched to a gene: 10. This CDR3 is built from 16 residues. In germline, CDR1 is LNHDA, CDR2 SQIVND (reference sequence). The covered CDR3 bases are TGTGCCAGTACCATTTCCGGGACAGGGGGCGGCTATGGC. Translated: CASTISGTGGGYG. The CDR3 reads in full as CASTISGTGGGYGYTF.

Concerning this clone itself: The DNA ends 3 residues before the CDR3 does, and the rest of the CDR3 is filled in from the germline J gene. The chain links TRBV14 to TRBJ2-7; TRBD2 aligns across 12 bases. This CDR3 contains 17 residues. V shed 3 bases and J 6 bases; nucleotides not matched to a gene: 12. Per the germline V gene, CDR1 is SGHDN and CDR2 is FVKESK. The covered CDR3 bases are TGTGCCAGCAGCCAGGAGGCTAGCGGGAGGGCGGTCTTCGAG. Translated: CASSQEASGRAVFE. The whole CDR3 protein reads CASSQEASGRAVFEQYF.

Remarks on this clone: The CDR3 end is not reached by the read, which stops 3 residues before it; the germline J gene fills it in. The gene calls are TRBV2 and TRBJ2-7, with 8 bases fitting TRBD1. V shed 3 bases and J 6 bases; nucleotides not matched to a gene: 7. There are 14 residues in the CDR3. The V gene's germline CDR1 is SNHLY and CDR2 FYNNEI. The DNA read from the CDR3 is TGTGCCAGCAGTGACACAGGACAGGGCTTCGAG. Amino acid sequence: CASSDTGQGFE. The entire CDR3 protein is CASSDTGQGFEQYF.

Comments on this clone: The CDR3 end is not reached by the read, which stops 3 residues before it; the germline J gene fills it in. The chain links TRBV7-3 to TRBJ2-1; 8 bases agree with TRBD2. This CDR3 comprises 15 residues. Per germline, CDR1 SGHTA and CDR2 FQGTGA. V lost 5 bases, J lost 9 bases, and 12 bases stayed unmatched. This CDR3 is CASSITGLVGGEQFF. CDR3 DNA, as far as it was read: TGTGCCAGCAGCATCACGGGACTAGTGGGCGGTGAG.

The sequenced part of the CDR3 DNA is TGCGCCAGCCGCGCGACAGGAGATAATTCACCC. Residues: CASRATGDNSP. The whole CDR3 sequence reads CASRATGDNSPLHF. The gene calls are TRBV5-1 and TRBJ1-6, with a tentative D call TRBD1 (6 bases). From the germline J gene comes the end of the CDR3, since the read stops 3 residues before it. V was cut by 7 bases and J by 5 bases, with 13 bases left in between. The CDR3 consists of 14 residues. Per the germline V gene, CDR1 is SGHRS and CDR2 is YFSETQ.

The sequenced part of the CDR3 DNA is TGTGCCAGCAGTGAATTGGGCCCTGCAAGCTACAATGAG. It encodes CASSELGPASYNE. The entire CDR3 protein reads CASSELGPASYNEQFF. This sequence joins TRBV6-1 and TRBJ2-1; no firm D call. The read stops 3 residues short of the end of the CDR3; the missing end is completed from the germline J gene. The V gene's germline CDR1 is MNHNS and CDR2 SASEGT. The length of the CDR3 is 16 residues. V was trimmed by 2 bases and J by 3 bases, leaving 14 bases between them.

Note on this clone: The read terminates 3 residues before the CDR3 end, so the remaining end is supplied by the germline J gene. This chain uses TRBV11-3 with TRBJ1-1, with 11 bases identical to TRBD1. The germline CDR1 and CDR2 sequences are SGHNT and YENEEA. Losses at the gene ends were 5 bases for V and 4 bases for J; bases not matched to a gene: 6. The CDR3 sequence is 15 residues long. The CDR3 spells CASSPGQGASTEAFF. The covered CDR3 bases are TGTGCCAGCAGCCCAGGACAGGGGGCGAGCACTGAA.

Turning to this clone: The CDR3 is cut off 3 residues early in the read; its end comes from the germline J gene. The chain couples TRBV2 to TRBJ2-3, with D possibly TRBD1 on 6 matching bases. Germline lookup yields CDR1 SNHLY and CDR2 FYNNEI. The CDR3 has 12 residues. The part of the CDR3 DNA that was read is TGTGCCAGCAGTGATTACAGGGAGACG. Its translation: CASSDYRET. From start to end, the CDR3 is CASSDYRETQYF.

Details on this clone: The missing CDR3 end, 3 residues past where the read stops, is filled in from the germline J gene. The chain carries TRBV11-2 and TRBJ1-6, with D possibly being TRBD1 (6 bases). The V gene's germline CDR1 is SGHAT and CDR2 FQNNGV. The length of the CDR3 is 14 residues. The V end lost 1 base, the J end lost 10 bases, and 11 bases lay between the germline ends. The covered CDR3 bases are TGTGCCAGCAGCTTAGCCCCAGGGGCCTCACCC. Its protein product is CASSLAPGASP. The CDR3, in full, reads CASSLAPGASPLHF.

Points on this clone: The read terminates 3 residues before the CDR3 end, so the remaining end is supplied by the germline J gene. The J gene is TRBJ1-2, the V gene TRBV6-2 or TRBV6-3; a possible D gene is TRBD1 (6 bases). The CDR3 runs 13 residues. CDR1 and CDR2 from the germline V gene are MNHEY and SVGEGT. The ends were cut back, 6 bases at V and 2 bases at J, with 10 bases in the middle. The CDR3 region is CASSGQKNYGYTF. Incomplete CDR3 DNA: TGTGCCAGCAGCGGACAGAAAAACTATGGC.

As concerns this clone: Read coverage stops 3 residues before the CDR3 terminus; the germline J gene supplies the remainder. The J gene is TRBJ2-1, the V gene TRBV7-2; perhaps TRBD2 as D (5 bases). CDR3 size: 15 residues. Germline CDR1 SGHTA, CDR2 FQGNSA. V shed 2 bases and J shed 7 bases, with 15 bases lying between them. Partial CDR3 DNA: TGTGCCAGCAGCTTAAAGACGGCGGGCCTTAATGAG. This gives the protein CASSLKTAGLNE. In full, the CDR3 reads CASSLKTAGLNEQFF.

About this clone itself: The read gets to within 3 residues of the CDR3 end, and the germline J gene fills in the rest. The rearrangement uses TRBV2 and TRBJ1-6, with D possibly TRBD1 on 6 matching bases. Germline V gives CDR1 SNHLY, CDR2 FYNNEI. CDR3 length equals 16 residues. The V end lost 7 bases, the J end lost 0 bases, and 13 bases lay between the germline ends. Partial CDR3 DNA: TGTGCCAGCATGTGGACAGTCAGCTCCTATAATTCACCC. Encoded protein: CASMWTVSSYNSP. The complete CDR3 sequence is CASMWTVSSYNSPLHF.